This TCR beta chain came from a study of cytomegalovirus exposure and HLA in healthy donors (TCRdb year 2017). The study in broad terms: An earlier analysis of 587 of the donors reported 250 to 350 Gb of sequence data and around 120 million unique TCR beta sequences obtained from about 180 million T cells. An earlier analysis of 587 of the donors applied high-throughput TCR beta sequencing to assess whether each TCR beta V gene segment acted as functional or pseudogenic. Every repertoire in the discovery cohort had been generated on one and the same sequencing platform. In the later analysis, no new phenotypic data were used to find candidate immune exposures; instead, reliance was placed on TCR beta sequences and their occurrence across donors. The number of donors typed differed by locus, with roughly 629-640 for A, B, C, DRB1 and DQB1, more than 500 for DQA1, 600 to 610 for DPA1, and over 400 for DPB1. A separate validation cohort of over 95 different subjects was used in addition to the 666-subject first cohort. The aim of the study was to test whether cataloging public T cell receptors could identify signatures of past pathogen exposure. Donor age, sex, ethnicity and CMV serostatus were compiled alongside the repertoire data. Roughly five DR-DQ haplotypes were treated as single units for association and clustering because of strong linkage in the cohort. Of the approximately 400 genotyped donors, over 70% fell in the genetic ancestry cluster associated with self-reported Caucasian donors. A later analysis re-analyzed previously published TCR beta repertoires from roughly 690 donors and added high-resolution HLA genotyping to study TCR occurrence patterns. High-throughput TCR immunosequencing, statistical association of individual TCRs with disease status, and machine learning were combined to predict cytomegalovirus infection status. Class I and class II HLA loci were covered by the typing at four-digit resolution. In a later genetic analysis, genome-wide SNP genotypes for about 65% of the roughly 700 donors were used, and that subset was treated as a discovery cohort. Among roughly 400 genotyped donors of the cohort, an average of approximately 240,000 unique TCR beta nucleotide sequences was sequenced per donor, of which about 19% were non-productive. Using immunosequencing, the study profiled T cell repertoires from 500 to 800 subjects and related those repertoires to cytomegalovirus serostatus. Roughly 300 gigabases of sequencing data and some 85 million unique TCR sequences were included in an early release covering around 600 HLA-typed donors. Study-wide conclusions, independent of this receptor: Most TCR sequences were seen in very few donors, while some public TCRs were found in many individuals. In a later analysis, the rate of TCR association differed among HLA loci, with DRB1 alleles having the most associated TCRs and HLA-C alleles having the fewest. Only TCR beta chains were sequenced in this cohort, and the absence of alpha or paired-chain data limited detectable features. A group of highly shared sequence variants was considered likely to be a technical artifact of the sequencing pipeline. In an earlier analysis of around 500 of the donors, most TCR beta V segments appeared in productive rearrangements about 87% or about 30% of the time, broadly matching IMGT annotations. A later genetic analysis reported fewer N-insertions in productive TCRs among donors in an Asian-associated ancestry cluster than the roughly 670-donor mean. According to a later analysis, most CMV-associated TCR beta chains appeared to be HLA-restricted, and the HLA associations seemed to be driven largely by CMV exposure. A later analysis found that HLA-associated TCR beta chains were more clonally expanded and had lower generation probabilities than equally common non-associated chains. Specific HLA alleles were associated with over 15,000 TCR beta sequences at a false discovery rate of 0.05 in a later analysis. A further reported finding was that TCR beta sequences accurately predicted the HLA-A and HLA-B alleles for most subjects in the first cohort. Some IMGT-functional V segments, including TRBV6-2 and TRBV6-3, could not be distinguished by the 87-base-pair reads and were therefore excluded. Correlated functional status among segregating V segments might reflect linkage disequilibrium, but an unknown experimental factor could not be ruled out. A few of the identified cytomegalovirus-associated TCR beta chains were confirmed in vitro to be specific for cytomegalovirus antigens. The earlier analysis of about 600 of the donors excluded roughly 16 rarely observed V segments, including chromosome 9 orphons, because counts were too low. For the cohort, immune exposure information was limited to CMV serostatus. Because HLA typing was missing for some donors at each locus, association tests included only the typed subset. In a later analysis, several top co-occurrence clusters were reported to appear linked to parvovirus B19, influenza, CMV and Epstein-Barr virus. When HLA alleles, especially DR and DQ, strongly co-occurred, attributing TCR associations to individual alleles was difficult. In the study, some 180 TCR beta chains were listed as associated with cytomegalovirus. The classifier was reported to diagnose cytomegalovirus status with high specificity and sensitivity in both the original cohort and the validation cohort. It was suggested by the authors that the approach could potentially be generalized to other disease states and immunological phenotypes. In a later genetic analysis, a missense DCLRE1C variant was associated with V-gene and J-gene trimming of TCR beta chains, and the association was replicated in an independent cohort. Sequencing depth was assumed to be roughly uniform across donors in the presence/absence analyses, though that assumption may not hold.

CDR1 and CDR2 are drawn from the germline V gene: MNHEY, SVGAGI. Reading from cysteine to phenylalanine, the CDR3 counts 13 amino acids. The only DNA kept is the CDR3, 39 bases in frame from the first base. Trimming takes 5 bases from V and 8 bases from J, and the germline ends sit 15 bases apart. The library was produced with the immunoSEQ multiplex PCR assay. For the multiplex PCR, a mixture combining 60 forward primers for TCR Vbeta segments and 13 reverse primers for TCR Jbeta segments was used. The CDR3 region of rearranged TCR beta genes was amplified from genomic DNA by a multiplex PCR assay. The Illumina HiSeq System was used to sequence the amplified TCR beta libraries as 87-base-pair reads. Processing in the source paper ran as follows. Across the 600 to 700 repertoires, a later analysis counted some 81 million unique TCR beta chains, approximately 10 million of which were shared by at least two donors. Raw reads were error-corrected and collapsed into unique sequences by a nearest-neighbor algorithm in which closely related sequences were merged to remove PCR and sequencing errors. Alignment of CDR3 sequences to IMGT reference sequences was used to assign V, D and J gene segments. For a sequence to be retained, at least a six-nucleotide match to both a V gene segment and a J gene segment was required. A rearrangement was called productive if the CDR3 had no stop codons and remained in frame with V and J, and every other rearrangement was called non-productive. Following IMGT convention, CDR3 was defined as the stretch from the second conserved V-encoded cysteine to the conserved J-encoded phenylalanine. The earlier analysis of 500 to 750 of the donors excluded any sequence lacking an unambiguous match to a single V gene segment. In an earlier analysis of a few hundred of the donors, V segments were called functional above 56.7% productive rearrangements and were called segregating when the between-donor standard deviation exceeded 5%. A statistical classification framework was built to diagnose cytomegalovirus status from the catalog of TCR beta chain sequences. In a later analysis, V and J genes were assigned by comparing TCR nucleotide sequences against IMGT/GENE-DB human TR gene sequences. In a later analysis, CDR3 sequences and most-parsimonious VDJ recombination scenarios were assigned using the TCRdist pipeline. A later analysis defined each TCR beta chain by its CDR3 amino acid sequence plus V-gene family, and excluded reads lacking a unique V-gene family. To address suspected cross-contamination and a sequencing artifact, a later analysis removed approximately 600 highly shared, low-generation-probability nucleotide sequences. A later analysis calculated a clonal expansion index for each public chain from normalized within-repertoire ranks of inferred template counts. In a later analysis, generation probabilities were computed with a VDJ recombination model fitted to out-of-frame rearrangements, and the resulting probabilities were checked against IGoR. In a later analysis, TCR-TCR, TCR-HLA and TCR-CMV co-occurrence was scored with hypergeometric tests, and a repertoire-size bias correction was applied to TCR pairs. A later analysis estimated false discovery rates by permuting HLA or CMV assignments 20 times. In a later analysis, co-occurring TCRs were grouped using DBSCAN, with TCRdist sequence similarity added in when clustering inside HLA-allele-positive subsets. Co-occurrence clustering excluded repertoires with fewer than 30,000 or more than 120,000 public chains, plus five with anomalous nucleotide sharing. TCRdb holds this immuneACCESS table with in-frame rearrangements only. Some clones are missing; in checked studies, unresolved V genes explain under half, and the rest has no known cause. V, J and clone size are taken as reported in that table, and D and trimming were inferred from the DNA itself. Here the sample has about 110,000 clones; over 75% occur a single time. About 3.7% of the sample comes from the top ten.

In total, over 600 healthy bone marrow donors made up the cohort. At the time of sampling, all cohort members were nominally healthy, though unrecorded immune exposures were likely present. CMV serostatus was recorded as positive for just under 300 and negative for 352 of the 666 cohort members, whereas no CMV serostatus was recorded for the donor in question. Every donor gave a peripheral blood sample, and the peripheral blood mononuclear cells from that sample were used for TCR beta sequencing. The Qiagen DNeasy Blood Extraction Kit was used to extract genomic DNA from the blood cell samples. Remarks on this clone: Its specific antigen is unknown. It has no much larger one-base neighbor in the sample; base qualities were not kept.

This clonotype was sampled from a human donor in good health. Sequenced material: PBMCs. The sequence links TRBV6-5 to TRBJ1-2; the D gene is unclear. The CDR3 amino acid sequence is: CASSEAPSWGYTF. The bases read TGTGCCAGCAGTGAAGCGCCAAGTTGGGGCTACACCTTC.